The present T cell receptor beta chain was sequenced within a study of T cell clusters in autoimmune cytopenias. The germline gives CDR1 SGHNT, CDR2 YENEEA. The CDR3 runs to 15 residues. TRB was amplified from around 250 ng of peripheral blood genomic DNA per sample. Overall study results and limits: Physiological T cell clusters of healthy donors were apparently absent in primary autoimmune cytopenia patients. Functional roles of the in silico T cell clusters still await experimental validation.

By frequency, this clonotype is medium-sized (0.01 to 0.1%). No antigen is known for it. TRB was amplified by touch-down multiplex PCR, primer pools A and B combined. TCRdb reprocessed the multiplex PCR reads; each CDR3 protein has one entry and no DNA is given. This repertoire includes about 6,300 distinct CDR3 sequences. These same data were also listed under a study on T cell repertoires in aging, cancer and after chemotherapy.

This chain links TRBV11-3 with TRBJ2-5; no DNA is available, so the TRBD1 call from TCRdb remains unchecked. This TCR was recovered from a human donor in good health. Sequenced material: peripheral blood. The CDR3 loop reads CASSPKGGGQETQYF. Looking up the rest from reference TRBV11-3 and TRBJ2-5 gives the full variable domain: EAGVVQSPRYKIIEKKQPVAFWCNPISGHNTLYWYLQNLGQGPELLIRYENEEAVDDSQLPKDRFSAERLKGVDSTLKIQPAELGDSAVYLCASSPKGGGQETQYFGPGTRLLVL.